This TCR beta chain appears in the sequencing data of a study of cytomegalovirus exposure and HLA in healthy donors. Study conclusions and caveats: As was reported, the classifier diagnosed cytomegalovirus status with high specificity and sensitivity. According to the study, 160 or so TCR beta chains were cytomegalovirus-associated. It was only CMV serostatus that was available as immune exposure information.

This clone has just a few counts. What it binds is unknown. Trimming left V 4 bases short and J 3 bases short, with 22 bases between. The CDR3 totals 18 residues. Germline CDR1 reads SGHVS; CDR2 reads FQNEAQ. This PCR relied on a set of 60 Vbeta primers and 13 Jbeta primers. As processed by the authors: In a later analysis, the count reached about 80 million unique TCR beta chains, with about 11 million shared. The data were produced by immunoSEQ multiplex PCR, yet TCRdb's version contains in-frame clones alone and is incomplete. The V and J calls and clone size were taken over from that table, and D and trimming were inferred from the DNA. The top ten clones hold over 8% of a sample with 90,000 to 150,000 clones, 50% to 65% of them seen once.

The sequenced sample was PBMCs. The receptor was derived from a man in his forties in good health and CMV-seropositive. V is TRBV7-8 and J is TRBJ1-5; D perhaps matches TRBD1 (6 bases). The CDR3 sequence: CASSSIQGQHNNNQPQHF. The CDR3, as DNA: TGTGCCAGCAGCTCCATCCAAGGACAGCATAATAACAATCAGCCCCAGCATTTT.